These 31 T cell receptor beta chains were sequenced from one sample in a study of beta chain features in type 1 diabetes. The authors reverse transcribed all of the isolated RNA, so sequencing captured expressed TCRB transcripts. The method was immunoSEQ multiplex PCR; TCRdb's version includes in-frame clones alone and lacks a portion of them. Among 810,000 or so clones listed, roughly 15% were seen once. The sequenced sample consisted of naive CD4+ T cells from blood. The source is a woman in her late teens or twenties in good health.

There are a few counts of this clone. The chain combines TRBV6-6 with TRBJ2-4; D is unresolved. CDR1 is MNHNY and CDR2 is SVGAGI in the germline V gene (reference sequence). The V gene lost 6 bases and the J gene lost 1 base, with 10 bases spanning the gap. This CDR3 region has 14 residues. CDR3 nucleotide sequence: TGTGCCAGCAGGCCGACGGGCGCCAAAAACATTCAGTACTTC. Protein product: CASRPTGAKNIQYF.

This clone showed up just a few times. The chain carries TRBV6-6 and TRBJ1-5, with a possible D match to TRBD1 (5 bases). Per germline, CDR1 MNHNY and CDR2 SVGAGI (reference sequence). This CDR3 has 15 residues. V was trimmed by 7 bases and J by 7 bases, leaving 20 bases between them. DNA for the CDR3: TGTGCCAGCAACAGGTGGGCCCGAGGGGCCCAGCCCCAGCATTTT. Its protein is CASNRWARGAQPQHF.

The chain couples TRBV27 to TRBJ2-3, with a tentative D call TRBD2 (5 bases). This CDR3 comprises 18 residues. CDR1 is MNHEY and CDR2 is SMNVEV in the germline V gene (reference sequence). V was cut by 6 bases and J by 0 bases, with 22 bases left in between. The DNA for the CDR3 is TGTGCCAGCAGAAGGGCGGGCCCCCACACTACCAGCACAGATACGCAGTATTTT. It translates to CASRRAGPHTTSTDTQYF.

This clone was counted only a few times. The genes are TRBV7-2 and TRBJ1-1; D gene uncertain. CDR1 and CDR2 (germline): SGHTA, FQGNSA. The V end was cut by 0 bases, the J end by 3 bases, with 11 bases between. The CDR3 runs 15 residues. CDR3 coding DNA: TGTGCCAGCAGCTTAGCGCAGGCAGACTACACTGAAGCTTTCTTT. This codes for CASSLAQADYTEAFF.

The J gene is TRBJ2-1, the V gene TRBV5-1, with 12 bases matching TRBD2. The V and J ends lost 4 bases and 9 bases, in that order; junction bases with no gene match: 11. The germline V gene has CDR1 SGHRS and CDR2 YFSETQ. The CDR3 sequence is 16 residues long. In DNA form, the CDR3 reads TGCGCCAGCAGCGCCACCCTAGCGGGAGGGGTTGGTGAGCAGTTCTTC. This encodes CASSATLAGGVGEQFF.

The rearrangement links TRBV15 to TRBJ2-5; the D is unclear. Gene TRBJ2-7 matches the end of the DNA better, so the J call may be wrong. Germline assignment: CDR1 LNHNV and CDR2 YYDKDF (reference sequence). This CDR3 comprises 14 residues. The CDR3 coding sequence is TGTGCCACCAGCAGAGCGGACCTCTCCTACGAGCAGTACTTC. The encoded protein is CATSRADLSYEQYF.

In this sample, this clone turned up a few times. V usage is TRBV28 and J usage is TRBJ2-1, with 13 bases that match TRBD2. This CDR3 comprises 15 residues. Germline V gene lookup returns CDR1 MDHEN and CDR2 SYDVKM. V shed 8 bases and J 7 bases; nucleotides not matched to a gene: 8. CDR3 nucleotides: TGTGCCAGCGGGGATTGGACTAGCGGGAGTAATGAGCAGTTCTTC. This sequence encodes CASGDWTSGSNEQFF.

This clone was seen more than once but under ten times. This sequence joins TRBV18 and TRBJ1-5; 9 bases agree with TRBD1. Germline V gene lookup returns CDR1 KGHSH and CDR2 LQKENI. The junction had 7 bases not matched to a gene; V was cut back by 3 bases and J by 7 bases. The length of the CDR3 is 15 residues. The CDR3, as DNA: TGTGCCAGCTCACCGGGGACAGGGCTTCGACAGCCCCAGCATTTT. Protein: CASSPGTGLRQPQHF. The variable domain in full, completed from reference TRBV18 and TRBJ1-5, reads NAGVMQNPRHLVRRRGQEARLRCSPMKGHSHVYWYRQLPEEGLKFMVYLQKENIIDESGMPKERFSAEFPKEGPSILRIQQVVRGDSAAYFCASSPGTGLRQPQHFGDGTRLSIL.

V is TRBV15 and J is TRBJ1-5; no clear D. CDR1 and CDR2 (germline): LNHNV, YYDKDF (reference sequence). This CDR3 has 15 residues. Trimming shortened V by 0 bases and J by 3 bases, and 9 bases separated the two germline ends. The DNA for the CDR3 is TGTGCCACCAGCAGAGATTTAGGGTACAATCAGCCCCAGCATTTT. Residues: CATSRDLGYNQPQHF. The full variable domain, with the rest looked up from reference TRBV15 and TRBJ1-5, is DAMVIQNPRYQVTQFGKPVTLSCSQTLNHNVMYWYQQKSSQAPKLLFHYYDKDFNNEADTPDNFQSRRPNTSFCFLDIRSPGLGDTAMYLCATSRDLGYNQPQHFGDGTRLSIL.

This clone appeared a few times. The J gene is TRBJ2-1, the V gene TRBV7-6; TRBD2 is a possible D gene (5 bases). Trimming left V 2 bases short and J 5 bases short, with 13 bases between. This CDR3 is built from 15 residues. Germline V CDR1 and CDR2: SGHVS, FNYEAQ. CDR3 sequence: CASSLTYSGNNEQFF. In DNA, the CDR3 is TGTGCCAGCAGCTTAACATATTCGGGGAACAATGAGCAGTTCTTC.

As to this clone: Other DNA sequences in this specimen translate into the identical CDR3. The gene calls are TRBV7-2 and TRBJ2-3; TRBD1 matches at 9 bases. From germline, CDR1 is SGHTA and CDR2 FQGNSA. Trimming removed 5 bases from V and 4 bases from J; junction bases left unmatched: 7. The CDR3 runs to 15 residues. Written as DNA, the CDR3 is TGTGCCAGCAGCCTGACAGGGGGTCTCGCAGATACGCAGTATTTT. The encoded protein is CASSLTGGLADTQYF.

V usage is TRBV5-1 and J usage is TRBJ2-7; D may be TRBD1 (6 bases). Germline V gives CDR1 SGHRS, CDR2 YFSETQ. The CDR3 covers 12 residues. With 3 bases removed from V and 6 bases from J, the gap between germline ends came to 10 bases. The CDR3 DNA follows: TGCGCCAGCAGCTCACAGGGAACCGAGCAGTACTTC. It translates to CASSSQGTEQYF.

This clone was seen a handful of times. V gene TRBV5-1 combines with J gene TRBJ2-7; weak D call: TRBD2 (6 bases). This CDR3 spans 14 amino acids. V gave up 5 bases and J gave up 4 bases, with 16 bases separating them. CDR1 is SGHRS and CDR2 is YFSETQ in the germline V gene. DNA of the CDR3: TGCGCCAGCAGGGCGGGACGGGGCAAATACGAGCAGTACTTC. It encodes CASRAGRGKYEQYF.

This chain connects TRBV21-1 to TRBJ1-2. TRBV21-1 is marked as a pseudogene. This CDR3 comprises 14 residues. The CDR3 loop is CASSPPSANYGYTF. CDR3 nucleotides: TGTGCCAGCAGCCCCCCATCGGCTAACTATGGCTACACCTTC.

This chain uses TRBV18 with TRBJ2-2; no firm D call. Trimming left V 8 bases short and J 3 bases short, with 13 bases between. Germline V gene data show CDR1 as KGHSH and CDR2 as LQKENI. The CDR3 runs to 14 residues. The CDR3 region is CASGSQVDTGELFF. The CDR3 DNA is TGTGCCAGCGGGTCCCAGGTGGACACCGGGGAGCTGTTTTTT.

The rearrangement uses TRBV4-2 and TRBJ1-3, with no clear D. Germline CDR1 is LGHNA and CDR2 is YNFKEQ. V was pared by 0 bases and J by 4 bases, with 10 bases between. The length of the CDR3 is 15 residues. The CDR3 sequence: CASSQDTARGNTIYF. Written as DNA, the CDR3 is TGTGCCAGCAGCCAAGATACGGCAAGGGGAAACACCATATATTTT.

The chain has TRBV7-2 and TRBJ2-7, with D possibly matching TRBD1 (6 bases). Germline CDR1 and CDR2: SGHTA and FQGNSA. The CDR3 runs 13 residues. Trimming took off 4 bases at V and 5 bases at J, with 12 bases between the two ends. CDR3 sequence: CASSSVQGHEQYF. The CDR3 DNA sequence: TGTGCCAGCAGCTCGGTACAGGGCCACGAGCAGTACTTC.

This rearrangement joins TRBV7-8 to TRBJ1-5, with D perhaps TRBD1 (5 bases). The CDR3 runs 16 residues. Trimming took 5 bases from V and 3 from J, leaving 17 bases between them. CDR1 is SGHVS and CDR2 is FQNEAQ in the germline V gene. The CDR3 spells CASSAYFRDSNQPQHF. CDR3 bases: TGTGCCAGCAGCGCCTACTTCCGGGACTCCAATCAGCCCCAGCATTTT.

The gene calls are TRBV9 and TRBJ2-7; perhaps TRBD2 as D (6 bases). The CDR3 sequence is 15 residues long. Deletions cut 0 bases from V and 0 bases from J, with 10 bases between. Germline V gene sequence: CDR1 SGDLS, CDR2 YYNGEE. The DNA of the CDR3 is TGTGCCAGCAGCGTAGGCGGGGAAAACTCCTACGAGCAGTACTTC. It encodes CASSVGGENSYEQYF.

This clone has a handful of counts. The CDR3 coding sequence is TGTGCCAGCTCAATTCGCCGAGACACCGGGGAGCTGTTTTTT. It is translated as CASSIRRDTGELFF. V gene TRBV18 combines with J gene TRBJ2-2; D unclear. The CDR3 loop spans 14 amino acids. Germline lookup yields CDR1 KGHSH and CDR2 LQKENI. Trimming shortened V by 5 bases and J by 3 bases, and 10 bases separated the two germline ends.

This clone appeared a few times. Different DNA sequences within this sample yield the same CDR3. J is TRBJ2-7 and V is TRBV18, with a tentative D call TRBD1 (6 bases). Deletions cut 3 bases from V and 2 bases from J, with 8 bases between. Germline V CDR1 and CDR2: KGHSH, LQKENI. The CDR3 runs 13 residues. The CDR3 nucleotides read TGTGCCAGCTCACCGGACAGAGCCTACGAGCAGTACTTC. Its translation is CASSPDRAYEQYF. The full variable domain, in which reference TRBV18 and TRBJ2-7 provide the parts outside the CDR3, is NAGVMQNPRHLVRRRGQEARLRCSPMKGHSHVYWYRQLPEEGLKFMVYLQKENIIDESGMPKERFSAEFPKEGPSILRIQQVVRGDSAAYFCASSPDRAYEQYFGPGTRLTVT.

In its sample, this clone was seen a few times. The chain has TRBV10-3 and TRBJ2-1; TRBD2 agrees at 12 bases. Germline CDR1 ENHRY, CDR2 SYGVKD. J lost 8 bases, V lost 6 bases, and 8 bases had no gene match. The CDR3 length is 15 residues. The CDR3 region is CAISKLAGGTDEQFF. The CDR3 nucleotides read TGTGCCATCAGCAAACTAGCGGGAGGTACCGATGAGCAGTTCTTC.

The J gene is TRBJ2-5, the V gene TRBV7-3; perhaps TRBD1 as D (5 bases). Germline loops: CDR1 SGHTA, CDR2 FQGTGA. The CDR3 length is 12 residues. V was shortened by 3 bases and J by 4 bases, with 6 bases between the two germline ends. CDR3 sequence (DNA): TGTGCCAGCAGCTTCAGGGCAGAGACCCAGTACTTC. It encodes CASSFRAETQYF.

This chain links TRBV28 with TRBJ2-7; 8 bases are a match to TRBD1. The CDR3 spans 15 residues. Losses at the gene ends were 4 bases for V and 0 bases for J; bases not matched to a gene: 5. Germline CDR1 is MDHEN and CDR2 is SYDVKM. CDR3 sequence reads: CASSSPGQASYEQYF. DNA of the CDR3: TGTGCCAGCAGTTCCCCGGGACAGGCCTCCTACGAGCAGTACTTC.

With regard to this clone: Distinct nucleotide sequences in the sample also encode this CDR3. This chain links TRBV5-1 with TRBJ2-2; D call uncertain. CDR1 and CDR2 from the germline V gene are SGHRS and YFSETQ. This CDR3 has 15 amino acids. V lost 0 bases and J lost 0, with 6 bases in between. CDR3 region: CASSLGHSNTGELFF. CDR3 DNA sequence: TGCGCCAGCAGCTTGGGACATTCGAACACCGGGGAGCTGTTTTTT. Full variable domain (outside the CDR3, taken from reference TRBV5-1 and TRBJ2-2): KAGVTQTPRYLIKTRGQQVTLSCSPISGHRSVSWYQQTPGQGLQFLFEYFSETQRNKGNFPGRFSGRQFSNSRSEMNVSTLELGDSALYLCASSLGHSNTGELFFGEGSRLTVL.

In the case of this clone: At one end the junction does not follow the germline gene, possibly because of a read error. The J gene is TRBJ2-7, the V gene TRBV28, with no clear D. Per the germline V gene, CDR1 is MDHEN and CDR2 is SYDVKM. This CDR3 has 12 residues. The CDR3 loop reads CASSLGWLGQDF. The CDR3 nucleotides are TGTGCCAGCAGTTTGGGCTGGTTGGGTCAGGACTTC.

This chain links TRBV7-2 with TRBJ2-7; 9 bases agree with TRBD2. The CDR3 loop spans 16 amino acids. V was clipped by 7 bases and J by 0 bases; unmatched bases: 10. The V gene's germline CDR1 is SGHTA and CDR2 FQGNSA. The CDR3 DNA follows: TGTGCCAGCAAATTGCGTAGCGGGAGTCCCTCCTACGAGCAGTACTTC. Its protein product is CASKLRSGSPSYEQYF. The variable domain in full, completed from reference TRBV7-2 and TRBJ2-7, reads GAGVSQSPSNKVTEKGKDVELRCDPISGHTALYWYRQSLGQGLEFLIYFQGNSAPDKSGLPSDRFSAERTGGSVSTLTIQRTQQEDSAVYLCASKLRSGSPSYEQYFGPGTRLTVT.

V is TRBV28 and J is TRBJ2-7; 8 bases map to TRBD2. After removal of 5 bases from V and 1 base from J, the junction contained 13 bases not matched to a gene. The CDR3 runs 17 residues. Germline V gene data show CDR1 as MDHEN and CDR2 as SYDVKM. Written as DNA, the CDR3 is TGTGCCAGCAGTCCGAAATACGGGAGGGCCCCGTCCTACGAGCAGTACTTC. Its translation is CASSPKYGRAPSYEQYF. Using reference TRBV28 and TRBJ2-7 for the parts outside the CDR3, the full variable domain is DVKVTQSSRYLVKRTGEKVFLECVQDMDHENMFWYRQDPGLGLRLIYFSYDVKMKEKGDIPEGYSVSREKKERFSLILESASTNQTSMYLCASSPKYGRAPSYEQYFGPGTRLTVT.

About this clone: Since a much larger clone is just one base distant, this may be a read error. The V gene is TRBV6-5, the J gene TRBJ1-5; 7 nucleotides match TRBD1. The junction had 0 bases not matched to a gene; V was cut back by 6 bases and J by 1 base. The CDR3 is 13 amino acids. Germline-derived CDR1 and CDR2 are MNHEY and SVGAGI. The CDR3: CASRDRSNQPQHF. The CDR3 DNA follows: TGTGCCAGCAGGGACAGGAGCAATCAGCCCCAGCATTTT.

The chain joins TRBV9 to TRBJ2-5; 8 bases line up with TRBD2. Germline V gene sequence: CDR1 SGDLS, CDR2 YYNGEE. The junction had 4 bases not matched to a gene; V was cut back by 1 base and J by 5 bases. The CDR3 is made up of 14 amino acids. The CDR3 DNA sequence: TGTGCCAGCAGCGTACGAGCGGGAGCCGAGACCCAGTACTTC. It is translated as CASSVRAGAETQYF.

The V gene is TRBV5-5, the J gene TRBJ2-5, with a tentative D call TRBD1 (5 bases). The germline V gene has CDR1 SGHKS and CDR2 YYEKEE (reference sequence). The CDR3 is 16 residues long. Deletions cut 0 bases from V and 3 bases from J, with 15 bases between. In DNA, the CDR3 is TGTGCCAGCAGCTTGGGCACAGGACACCCAGAAGAGACCCAGTACTTC. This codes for CASSLGTGHPEETQYF.